Listed below are T cell receptor beta chains from one sample, sequenced in a study of shared clonotypes between healthy human individuals. Sequencing used immunoSEQ multiplex PCR; TCRdb keeps in-frame clones, though not all of them. The sample carries about 1 million clones, 75% recorded once. The sequenced sample was memory CD4+ T cells sorted from blood. The origin of the receptors is a man younger than 35 in good health. Both conserved end residues are part of each CDR3. A D gene is named only where the DNA matches it firmly. Clone size is stated in some rows and not others, as once, few, many or a class when expanded.

j_gene,d_gene,v_gene,abundance,CDR3aa,CDR3nt
TRBJ1-1,TRBD1,TRBV5-1,-,CASSLVGGLNTEAFF,TGCGCCAGCAGCTTGGTAGGGGGCCTAAACACTGAAGCTTTCTTT
TRBJ2-7,-,TRBV20-1,-,CSANVGYEQYF,TGCAGTGCTAACGTAGGATACGAGCAGTACTTC
TRBJ1-2,TRBD1,TRBV25-1,-,CASSELGAGGTNYGYTF,TGTGCCAGCAGTGAATTGGGTGCAGGGGGAACTAACTATGGCTACACCTTC
TRBJ1-2,-,TRBV7-9,-,CASSRGDYGYTF,TGTGCCAGCAGCCGGGGGGATTATGGCTACACCTTC
TRBJ2-1,-,TRBV18,-,CASSLYGGNEQFF,TGTGCCAGCTCACTCTACGGGGGCAATGAGCAGTTCTTC
TRBJ2-3,TRBD2,TRBV9,-,CASSVAQAGGIDTQYF,TGTGCCAGCAGCGTAGCCCAAGCGGGGGGAATAGATACGCAGTATTTT
TRBJ1-2,-,TRBV11-2,-,CASSLGQGSNYGYTF,TGTGCCAGCAGCTTAGGTCAGGGATCCAACTATGGCTACACCTTC
TRBJ2-3,-,TRBV5-1,-,CASSPRPTDTQYF,TGCGCCAGCAGCCCCCGCCCCACAGATACGCAGTATTTT
TRBJ1-1,-,TRBV4-2,once,CASSQESTVKMNTEAFF,TGTGCCAGCAGCCAAGAGAGCACAGTAAAAATGAACACTGAAGCTTTCTTT
TRBJ2-1,-,TRBV7-9,few,CASSLGASSSYNEQFF,TGTGCCAGCAGCTTGGGAGCTTCTAGCTCCTACAATGAGCAGTTCTTC
TRBJ2-1,TRBD2,TRBV12-5,-,CASGLPSGRWNEQFF,TGTGCTAGTGGTTTGCCTAGCGGGAGGTGGAATGAGCAGTTCTTC
TRBJ2-7,TRBD1,TRBV5-6,-,CASSSDRGRVSYEQYF,TGTGCCAGCAGTTCAGACAGGGGGCGCGTCTCGTACGAGCAGTACTTC
TRBJ1-6,TRBD1,TRBV18,few,CASSLLTGSDSPLHF,TGTGCCAGCTCACTCCTGACAGGGTCGGACTCACCCCTCCACTTT
TRBJ2-1,-,TRBV6-1,-,CASRHNEQFF,TGTGCCAGTAGACACAATGAGCAGTTCTTC
TRBJ2-7,-,TRBV6-5,-,CASSYSSYEQYF,TGTGCCAGCAGTTACTCCTCCTACGAGCAGTACTTC
TRBJ1-2,TRBD1,TRBV19,-,CASSTTGDLGGYTF,TGTGCCAGTAGTACTACAGGGGATCTGGGGGGCTACACCTTC
TRBJ1-2,TRBD1,TRBV5-4,-,CASTVGTAYGYTF,TGTGCCAGCACCGTTGGGACAGCCTATGGCTACACCTTC
TRBJ1-1,-,TRBV5-4,-,CASSSRTMNTEAFF,TGTGCCAGCAGCTCGAGGACAATGAACACTGAAGCTTTCTTT
TRBJ2-5,TRBD1,TRBV5-1,-,CASSDPTGVQETQYF,TGCGCCAGCAGCGACCCGACAGGGGTCCAAGAGACCCAGTACTTC
TRBJ2-4,TRBD2,TRBV30,once,CAWRGAGAKNIQYF,TGTGCCTGGAGAGGGGCGGGAGCGAAAAACATTCAGTACTTC
TRBJ1-3,-,TRBV2,-,CASSEWGGNTIYF,TGTGCCAGCAGTGAGTGGGGGGGAAACACCATATATTTT
TRBJ2-1,TRBD1,TRBV29-1,-,CSVGQGKLANEQFF,TGCAGCGTGGGACAGGGAAAGCTTGCCAATGAGCAGTTCTTC
TRBJ2-7,TRBD2,TRBV29-1,-,CSGQTSGSVSEQYF,TGCAGCGGACAGACTAGCGGGAGCGTCTCCGAGCAGTACTTC
TRBJ1-2,-,TRBV20-1,few,CSGSTGYGYTF,TGCAGTGGGAGTACCGGCTATGGCTACACCTTC
TRBJ2-5,TRBD1,TRBV11-3,few,CASSQGAETQYF,TGTGCCAGCAGCCAGGGGGCGGAGACCCAGTACTTC
TRBJ2-7,TRBD2,TRBV7-2,-,CASSPRAVAGSYEQYF,TGTGCCAGCAGTCCCAGAGCCGTAGCGGGATCCTACGAGCAGTACTTC
TRBJ1-2,TRBD1,TRBV5-5,-,CATSLTGNYGYTF,TGTGCCACCTCCCTGACAGGGAACTATGGCTACACCTTC
TRBJ2-7,TRBD1,TRBV29-1,-,CSVRVTGDGEQYF,TGCAGCGTGAGGGTGACAGGGGATGGGGAGCAGTACTTC
TRBJ1-6,-,TRBV5-4,-,CASSLGIGGDYNSPLHF,TGTGCCAGCAGCTTGGGGATCGGGGGCGACTATAATTCACCCCTCCACTTT
TRBJ1-5,-,TRBV6-1,-,CASSAKGKGGQPQHF,TGTGCCAGCAGCGCTAAGGGCAAAGGGGGTCAGCCCCAGCATTTT
TRBJ2-2,TRBD2,TRBV6-5,-,CASGTSGANTGELFF,TGTGCCAGCGGGACTAGCGGAGCGAACACCGGGGAGCTGTTTTTT
TRBJ2-2,-,TRBV30,few,CAWSRTTGELFF,TGTGCCTGGAGTCGTACCACCGGGGAGCTGTTTTTT
TRBJ2-7,TRBD1,TRBV6-5,few,CASRAPGQGYEQYF,TGTGCCAGCAGGGCCCCGGGACAGGGGTACGAGCAGTACTTC
TRBJ1-3,-,TRBV15,-,CATSRDGNTIYF,TGTGCCACCAGCAGGGACGGAAACACCATATATTTT
TRBJ1-5,-,TRBV28,-,CASTIPGSSFPGLSNQPQHF,TGTGCCAGCACTATACCGGGCAGTTCGTTTCCGGGTCTTAGCAATCAGCCCCAGCATTTT
TRBJ2-2,-,TRBV9,-,CASSVGETGELFF,TGTGCCAGCAGCGTTGGGGAAACCGGGGAGCTGTTTTTT
TRBJ2-6,-,TRBV11-1,-,CASTLVAQSSGANVLTF,TGTGCCAGCACCCTCGTAGCCCAATCCTCTGGGGCCAACGTCCTGACTTTC
TRBJ1-2,-,TRBV28,-,CASTSSREGYTF,TGTGCCAGCACCTCCTCAAGGGAGGGCTACACCTTC
TRBJ1-1,-,TRBV7-6,-,CASSLNLRGAANTEAFF,TGTGCCAGCAGCTTAAATTTGCGGGGAGCAGCGAACACTGAAGCTTTCTTT
TRBJ2-3,TRBD2,TRBV27,-,CASSSKTGTSSHTQYF,TGTGCCAGCAGTTCCAAAACCGGGACTAGCAGTCATACGCAGTATTTT
TRBJ1-6,-,TRBV7-9,once,CASSLGALLQGRPNSPLHF,TGTGCCAGCAGCTTAGGCGCTCTACTTCAGGGCCGCCCTAATTCACCCCTCCACTTT
TRBJ2-5,-,TRBV30,-,CAWDRGVLQETQYF,TGTGCCTGGGACCGCGGGGTGCTTCAAGAGACCCAGTACTTC
TRBJ2-1,-,TRBV30,-,CAWRSRANYNEQFF,TGTGCCTGGAGAAGCCGGGCCAACTACAATGAGCAGTTCTTC
TRBJ2-2,-,TRBV2,-,CASKTGPPTGELFF,TGTGCCAGCAAGACGGGACCACCCACCGGGGAGCTGTTTTTT
TRBJ2-3,TRBD1,TRBV18,-,CASSPTGGETDTQYF,TGTGCCAGCTCACCGACAGGGGGCGAAACAGATACGCAGTATTTT
TRBJ2-7,-,TRBV18,-,CASSPPPGDYEQYF,TGTGCCAGCTCACCACCCCCAGGAGATTACGAGCAGTACTTC
TRBJ1-6,TRBD1,TRBV10-1,-,CAKNQGGPYNSPLHF,TGCGCCAAAAATCAGGGGGGTCCTTATAATTCACCCCTCCACTTT
TRBJ1-6,-,TRBV5-6,-,CASSTSISYNSPLHF,TGTGCCAGCAGCACGAGTATCTCCTATAATTCACCCCTCCACTTT
TRBJ2-7,-,TRBV2,-,CASSAYKYSSYEQYF,TGTGCCAGCAGTGCATACAAGTACAGCTCCTACGAGCAGTACTTC
TRBJ2-1,-,TRBV2,-,CARGLGDEQFF,TGTGCCAGGGGACTGGGGGATGAGCAGTTCTTC
TRBJ2-6,-,TRBV6-1,-,CASSGGPSGANVLTF,TGTGCCAGCAGTGGAGGTCCCTCTGGGGCCAACGTCCTGACTTTC
TRBJ1-5,-,TRBV10-3,-,CAISDGQNNQPQHF,TGTGCCATCAGTGACGGACAGAACAATCAGCCCCAGCATTTT
TRBJ1-4,TRBD1,TRBV4-2,few,CASSHGDRGATNEKLFF,TGTGCCAGCAGCCATGGGGACAGGGGCGCAACTAATGAAAAACTGTTTTTT